This T cell receptor beta chain was retrieved from a study of T cells in localized non-small cell lung cancer. This table comes from immunoSEQ multiplex PCR, and its TCRdb copy is limited to in-frame clones, with some not included. The table shows more than 70,000 clones, with 80% to 90% occurring only once. V was clipped by 3 bases and J by 2 bases; unmatched bases: 8. The CDR3 consists of 18 residues. Germline CDR1 and CDR2: SGDLS and YYNGEE. Sequencing was performed on peripheral blood, taken before any cancer treatment. This receptor was obtained from a man aged 40 to 70 with stage I lung adenocarcinoma. V is TRBV9 and J is TRBJ2-3, with 14 bases aligning to TRBD2. CDR3 sequence (DNA): TGTGCCAGCAGCGGCGGACTAGCGGGGGGTCCTATCACAGATACGCAGTATTTT. Protein product: CASSGGLAGGPITDTQYF.